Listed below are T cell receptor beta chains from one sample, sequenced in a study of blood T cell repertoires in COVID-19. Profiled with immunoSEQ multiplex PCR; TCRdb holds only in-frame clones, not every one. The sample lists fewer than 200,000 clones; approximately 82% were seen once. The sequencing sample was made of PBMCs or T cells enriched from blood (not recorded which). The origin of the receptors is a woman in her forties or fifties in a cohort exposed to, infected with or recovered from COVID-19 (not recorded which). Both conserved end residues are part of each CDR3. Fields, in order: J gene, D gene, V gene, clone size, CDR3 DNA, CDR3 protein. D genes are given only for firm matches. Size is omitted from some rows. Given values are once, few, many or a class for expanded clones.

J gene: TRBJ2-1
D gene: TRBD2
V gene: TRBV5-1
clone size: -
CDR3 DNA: TGCGCCAGCAGCCCGAGACTAGCGGGAGTCAATGAGCAGTTCTTC
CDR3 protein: CASSPRLAGVNEQFF

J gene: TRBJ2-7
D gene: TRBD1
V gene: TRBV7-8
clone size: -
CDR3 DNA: TGTGCCAGCGCCAGACAGGGGAGGATCTACGAGCAGTACTTC
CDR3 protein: CASARQGRIYEQYF

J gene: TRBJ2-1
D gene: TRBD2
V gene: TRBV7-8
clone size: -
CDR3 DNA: TGTGCCAGCAGCTTATTTTCTTCGGCGGGACTAGCGGAATACAATGAGCAGTTCTTC
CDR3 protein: CASSLFSSAGLAEYNEQFF

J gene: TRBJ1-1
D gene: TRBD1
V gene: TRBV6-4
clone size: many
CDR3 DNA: TGTGCCAGCAGTGCCGGGACAGGGAACACTGAAGCTTTCTTT
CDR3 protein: CASSAGTGNTEAFF

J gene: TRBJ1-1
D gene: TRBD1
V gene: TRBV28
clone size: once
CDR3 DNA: TGTGCCAGCAGGAAGACAGGGGGGACTGAAGCTTTCTTT
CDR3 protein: CASRKTGGTEAFF

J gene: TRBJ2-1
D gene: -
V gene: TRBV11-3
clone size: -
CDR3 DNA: TGTGCCAGCAGCGTCGGAGGCCTTGCGGCGAATGAGCAGTTCTTC
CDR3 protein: CASSVGGLAANEQFF

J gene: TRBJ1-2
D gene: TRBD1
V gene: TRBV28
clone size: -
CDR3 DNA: TGTGCCAGCAGTTCCACAGGGGTGAATTCCGGCTACACCTTC
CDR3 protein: CASSSTGVNSGYTF

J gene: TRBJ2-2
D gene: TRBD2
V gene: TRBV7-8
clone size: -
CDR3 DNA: TGTGCCAGCAGCTTAGTAAGACTAGCGGGAACCGGGGAGCTGTTTTTT
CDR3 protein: CASSLVRLAGTGELFF

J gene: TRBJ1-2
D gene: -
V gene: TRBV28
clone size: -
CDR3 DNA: TGTGCCAGCAGGCAGACCGGACAAAACTATGGCTACACCTTC
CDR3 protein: CASRQTGQNYGYTF

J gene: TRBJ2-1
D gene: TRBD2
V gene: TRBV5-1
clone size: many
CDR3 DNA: TGCGCCAGCCAAATTTGGGCGGGAGGGCCCAATGAGCAGTTCTTC
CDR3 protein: CASQIWAGGPNEQFF

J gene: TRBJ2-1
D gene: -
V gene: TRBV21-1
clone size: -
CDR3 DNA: TGTGCCAGCAGCATCCCACAACAGGGGGCAAGCGTCTACAATGAGCAGTTCTTC
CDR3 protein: CASSIPQQGASVYNEQFF

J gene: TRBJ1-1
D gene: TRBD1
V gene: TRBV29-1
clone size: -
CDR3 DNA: TGCAGCGTTTGGGACAGAGACTTTAACACTGAAGCTTTCTTT
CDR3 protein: CSVWDRDFNTEAFF

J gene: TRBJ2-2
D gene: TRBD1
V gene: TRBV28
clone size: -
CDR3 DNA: TGTGCCAGCAGTTCGGCCGGGACAGGGGGCACCGGGGAGCTGTTTTTT
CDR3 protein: CASSSAGTGGTGELFF

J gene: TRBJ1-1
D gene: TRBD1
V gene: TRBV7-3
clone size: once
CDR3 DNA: TGTGCCAGCGGAACGGACAGGGAGACTGAAGCTTTCTTT
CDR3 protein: CASGTDRETEAFF

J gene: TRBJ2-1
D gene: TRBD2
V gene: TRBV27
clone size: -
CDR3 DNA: TGTGCCAGCAGCCGTCTAGCGGGCCATCCCCACAATGAGCAGTTCTTC
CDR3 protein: CASSRLAGHPHNEQFF

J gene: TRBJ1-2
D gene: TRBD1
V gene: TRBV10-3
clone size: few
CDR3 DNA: TGTGCCATCAGTGAGTCCCTGGGAACAGGGGGGTCCTATGGCTACACCTTC
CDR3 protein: CAISESLGTGGSYGYTF

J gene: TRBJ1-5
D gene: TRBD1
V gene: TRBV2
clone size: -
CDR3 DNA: TGTGCCAGCAGGGTCCAGGGGGCCAGCAATCAGCCCCAGCATTTT
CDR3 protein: CASRVQGASNQPQHF

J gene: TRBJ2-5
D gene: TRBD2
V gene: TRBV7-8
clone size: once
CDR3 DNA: TGTGCCAGCAGCCACCGGGAGGCGAAGTACTTC
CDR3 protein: CASSHREAKYF

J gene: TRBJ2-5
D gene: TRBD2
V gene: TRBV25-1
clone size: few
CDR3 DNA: TGTGCCAGCAGTGAAGGCGGGAGGGCCGAAGAGACCCAGTACTTC
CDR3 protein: CASSEGGRAEETQYF

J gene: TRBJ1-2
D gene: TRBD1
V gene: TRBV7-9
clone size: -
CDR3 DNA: TGTGCCAGCAGCTTCGGACAGGGATATGGCTACACCTTC
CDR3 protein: CASSFGQGYGYTF

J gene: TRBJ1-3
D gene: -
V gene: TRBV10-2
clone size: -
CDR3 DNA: TGCGCCAGCAGTGAAAGTGACATAATCGGTGGAAACACCATATATTTT
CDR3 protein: CASSESDIIGGNTIYF

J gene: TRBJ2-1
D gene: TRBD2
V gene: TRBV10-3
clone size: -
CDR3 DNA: TGTGCCATCACGCCGGCGGGAGGGGAGCAGTTCTTC
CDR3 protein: CAITPAGGEQFF

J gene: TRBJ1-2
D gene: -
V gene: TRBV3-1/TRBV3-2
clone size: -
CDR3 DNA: TGTGCCAGCAGCCCCGGGCAGGGGCTCTATGGCTACACCTTC
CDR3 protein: CASSPGQGLYGYTF

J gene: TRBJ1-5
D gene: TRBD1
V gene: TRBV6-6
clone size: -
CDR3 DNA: TGTGCCAGCAGTTACGAGGGACAGAGCAATCAGCCCCAGCATTTT
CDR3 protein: CASSYEGQSNQPQHF

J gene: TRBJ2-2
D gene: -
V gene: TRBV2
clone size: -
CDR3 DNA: TGTGCCGGTAAAACCGGGACAACGAACACCGGGGAGCTGTTTTTT
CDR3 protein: CAGKTGTTNTGELFF

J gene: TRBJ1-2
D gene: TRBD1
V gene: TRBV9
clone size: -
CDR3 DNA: TGTGCCAGCAGCGAGACAGGGAACTATGGCTACACCTTC
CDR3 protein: CASSETGNYGYTF

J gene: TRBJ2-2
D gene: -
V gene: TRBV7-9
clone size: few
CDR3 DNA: TGTGCCAGCAGCCTGCCTACAGAGAACACGAACACCGGGGAGCTGTTTTTT
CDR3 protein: CASSLPTENTNTGELFF

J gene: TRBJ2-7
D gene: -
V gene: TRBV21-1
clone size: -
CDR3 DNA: TGTGCCAGCAGCACCCAGGGACAGGGGATCTACGAGCAGTACTTC
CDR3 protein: CASSTQGQGIYEQYF

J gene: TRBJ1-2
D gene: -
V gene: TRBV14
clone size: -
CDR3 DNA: TGTGCCAGCAGCCAAGATACGGGTGGCTACACCTTC
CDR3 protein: CASSQDTGGYTF

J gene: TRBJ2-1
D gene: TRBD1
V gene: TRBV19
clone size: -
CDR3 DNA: TGTGCCAGTAGGACACGGACAGGACGCAATGAGCAGTTCTTC
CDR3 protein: CASRTRTGRNEQFF

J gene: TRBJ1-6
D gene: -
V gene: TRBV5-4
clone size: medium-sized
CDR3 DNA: TGTGCCAGCAGTCCCCTTGGCGGTTCACCCCTCCACTTT
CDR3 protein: CASSPLGGSPLHF

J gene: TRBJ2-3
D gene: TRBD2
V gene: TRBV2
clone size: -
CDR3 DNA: TGTGCCAGCTCTCGGCGGGAGTTTGGCGATACGCAGTATTTT
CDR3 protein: CASSRREFGDTQYF

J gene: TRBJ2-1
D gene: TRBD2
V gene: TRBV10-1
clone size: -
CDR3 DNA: TGCGCCAGCAGTGAGTCCAGGACTAGCGGGAATGAGCAGTTCTTC
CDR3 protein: CASSESRTSGNEQFF

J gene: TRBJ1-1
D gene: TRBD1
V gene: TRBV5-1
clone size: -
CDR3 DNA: TGCGCCAGCAGCCCACAGGGGGGCACTGAAGCTTTCTTT
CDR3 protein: CASSPQGGTEAFF

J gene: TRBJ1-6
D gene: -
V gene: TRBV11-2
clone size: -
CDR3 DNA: TGTGCCAGCAGCTCGAATTCACCCCTCCACTTT
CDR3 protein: CASSSNSPLHF

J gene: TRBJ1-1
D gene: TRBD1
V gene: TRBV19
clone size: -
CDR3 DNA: TGTGCCACTTCTAAGAGGGGGCAGACTGAAGCTTTCTTT
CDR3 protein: CATSKRGQTEAFF

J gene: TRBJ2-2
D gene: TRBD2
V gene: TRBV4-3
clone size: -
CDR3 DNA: TGCGCCAGCCGTAGCGGGGGGAACACCGGGGAGCTGTTTTTT
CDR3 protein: CASRSGGNTGELFF

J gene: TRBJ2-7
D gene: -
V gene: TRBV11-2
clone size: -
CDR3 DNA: TGTGCCAGCAGCTTGGGCCAGTCGATAGCGGTAGGTTACGAGCAGTACTTC
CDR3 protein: CASSLGQSIAVGYEQYF

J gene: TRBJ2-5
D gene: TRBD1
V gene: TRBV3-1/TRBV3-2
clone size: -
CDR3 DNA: TGTGCCAGCAGCCAACCACAGGGGTTGAGGGAGACCCAGTACTTC
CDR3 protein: CASSQPQGLRETQYF

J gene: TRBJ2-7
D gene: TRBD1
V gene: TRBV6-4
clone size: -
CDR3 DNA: TGTGCCAGCAGTGAGTCGAACCGCGGACAGGGGAGCGTTCCAGACGAGCAGTACTTC
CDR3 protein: CASSESNRGQGSVPDEQYF

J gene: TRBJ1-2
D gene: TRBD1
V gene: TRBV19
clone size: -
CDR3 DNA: TGTGCCGGACAGGGGTATTATGGCTACACCTTC
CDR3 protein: CAGQGYYGYTF

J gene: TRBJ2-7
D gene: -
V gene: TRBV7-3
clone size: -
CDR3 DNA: TGTGCCACCTCCTTCTACGAGCAGTACTTC
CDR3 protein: CATSFYEQYF

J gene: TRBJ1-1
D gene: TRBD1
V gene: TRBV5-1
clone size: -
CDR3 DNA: TGCGCCAGCAGCTCCCGGGCGGACAGGGACACTGAAGCTTTCTTT
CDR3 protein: CASSSRADRDTEAFF

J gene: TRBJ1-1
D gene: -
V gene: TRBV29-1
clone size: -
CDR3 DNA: TGCAGCGTTAAGGAAACAGGGTTTGGTACTGAAGCTTTCTTT
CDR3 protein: CSVKETGFGTEAFF

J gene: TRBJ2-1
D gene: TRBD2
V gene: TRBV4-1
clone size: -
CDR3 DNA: TGCGCCAGCAGCCAAGAACGACTAGCCCCTGGCGTAGAGTACAATGAGCAGTTCTTC
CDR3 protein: CASSQERLAPGVEYNEQFF

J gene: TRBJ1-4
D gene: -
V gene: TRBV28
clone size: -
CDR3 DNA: TGTGCCAGCAGTCTGGGGGCGCGAAATGAAAAACTGTTTTTT
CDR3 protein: CASSLGARNEKLFF